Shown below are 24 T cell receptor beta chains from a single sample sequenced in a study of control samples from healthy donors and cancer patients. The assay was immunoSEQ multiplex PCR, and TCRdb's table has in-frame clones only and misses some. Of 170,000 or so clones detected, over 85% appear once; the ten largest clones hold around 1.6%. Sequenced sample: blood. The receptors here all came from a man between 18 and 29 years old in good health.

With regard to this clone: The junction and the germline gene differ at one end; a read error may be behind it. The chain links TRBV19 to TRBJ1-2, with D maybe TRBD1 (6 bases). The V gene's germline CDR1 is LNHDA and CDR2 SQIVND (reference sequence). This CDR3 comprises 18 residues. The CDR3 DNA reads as TGTGCCAGTAGTATACCGGGGGCCACCTGGGAACTTAACTATGGCTGCACCTTC. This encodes CASSIPGATWELNYGCTF.

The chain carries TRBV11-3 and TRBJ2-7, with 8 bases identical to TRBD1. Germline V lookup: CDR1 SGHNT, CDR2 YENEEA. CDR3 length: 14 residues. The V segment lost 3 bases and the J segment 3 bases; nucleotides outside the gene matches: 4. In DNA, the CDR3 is TGTGCCAGCAGCTTCCGGGACAGGCTCTACGAGCAGTACTTC. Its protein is CASSFRDRLYEQYF.

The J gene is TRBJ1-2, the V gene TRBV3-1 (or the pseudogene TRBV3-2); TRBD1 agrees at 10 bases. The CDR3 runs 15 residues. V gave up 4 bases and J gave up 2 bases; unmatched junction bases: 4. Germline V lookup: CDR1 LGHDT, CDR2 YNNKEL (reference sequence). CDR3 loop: CASSPWTGGNYGYTF. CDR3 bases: TGTGCCAGCAGCCCCTGGACAGGGGGGAACTATGGCTACACCTTC.

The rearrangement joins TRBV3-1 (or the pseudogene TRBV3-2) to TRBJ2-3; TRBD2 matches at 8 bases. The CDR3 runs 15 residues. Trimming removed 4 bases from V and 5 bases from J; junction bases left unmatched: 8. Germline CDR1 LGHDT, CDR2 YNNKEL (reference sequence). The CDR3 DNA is TGTGCCAGCAGCCGCGGGACTAGTGGGGAAGATACGCAGTATTTT. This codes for CASSRGTSGEDTQYF.

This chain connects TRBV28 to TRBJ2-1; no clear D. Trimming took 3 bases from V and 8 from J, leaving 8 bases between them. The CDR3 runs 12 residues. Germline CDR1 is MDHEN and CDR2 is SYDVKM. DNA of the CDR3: TGTGCCAGCAGTTTTAAACTGGATGAGCAGTTCTTC. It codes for CASSFKLDEQFF.

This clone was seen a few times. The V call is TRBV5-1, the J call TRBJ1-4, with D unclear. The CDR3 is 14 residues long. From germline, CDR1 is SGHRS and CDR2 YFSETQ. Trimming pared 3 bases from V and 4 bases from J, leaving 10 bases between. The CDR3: CASSSGLNNEKLFF. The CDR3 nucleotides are TGCGCCAGCAGCTCCGGCCTAAATAATGAAAAACTGTTTTTT.

The CDR3, as DNA: TGTGCCAGCAGCTTTAGCGGGGGTACGGGGGAGACCCAGTACTTC. The encoded protein is CASSFSGGTGETQYF. The chain is built from TRBV9 and TRBJ2-5; 9 nucleotides align to TRBD2. The germline gives CDR1 SGDLS, CDR2 YYNGEE. The CDR3 length is 15 residues. J gave up 5 bases and V 4 bases, and 9 bases lay outside the gene matches.

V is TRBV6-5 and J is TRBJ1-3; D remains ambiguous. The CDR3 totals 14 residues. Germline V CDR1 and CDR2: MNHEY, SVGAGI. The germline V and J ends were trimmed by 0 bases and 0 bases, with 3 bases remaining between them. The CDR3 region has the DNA TGTGCCAGCAGTTACTCCCTCTCTGGAAACACCATATATTTT. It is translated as CASSYSLSGNTIYF.

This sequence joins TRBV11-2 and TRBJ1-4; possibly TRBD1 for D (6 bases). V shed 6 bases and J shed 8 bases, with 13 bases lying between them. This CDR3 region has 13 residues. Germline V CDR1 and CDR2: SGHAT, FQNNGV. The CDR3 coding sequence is TGTGCCAGCAGTCGGGGGGCTGGGGAAAAACTGTTTTTT. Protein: CASSRGAGEKLFF.

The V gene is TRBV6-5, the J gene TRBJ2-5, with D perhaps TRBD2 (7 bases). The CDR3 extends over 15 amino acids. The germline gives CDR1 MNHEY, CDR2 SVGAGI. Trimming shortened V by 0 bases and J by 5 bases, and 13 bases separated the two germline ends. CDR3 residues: CASSYSRGGLETQYF. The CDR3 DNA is TGTGCCAGCAGTTACTCGAGGGGGGGCCTGGAGACCCAGTACTTC.

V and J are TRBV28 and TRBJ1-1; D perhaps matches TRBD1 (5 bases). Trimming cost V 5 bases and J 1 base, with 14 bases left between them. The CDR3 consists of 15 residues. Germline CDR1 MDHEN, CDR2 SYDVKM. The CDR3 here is CASSHPNGANTEAFF. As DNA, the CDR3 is TGTGCCAGCAGTCATCCCAATGGGGCGAACACTGAAGCTTTCTTT.

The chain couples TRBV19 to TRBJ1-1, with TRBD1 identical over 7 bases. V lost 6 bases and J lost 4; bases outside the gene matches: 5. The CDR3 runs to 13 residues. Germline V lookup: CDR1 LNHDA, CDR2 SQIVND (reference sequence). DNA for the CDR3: TGTGCCAGTAGCTACAGGGGCGCCACTGAAGCTTTCTTT. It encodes CASSYRGATEAFF.

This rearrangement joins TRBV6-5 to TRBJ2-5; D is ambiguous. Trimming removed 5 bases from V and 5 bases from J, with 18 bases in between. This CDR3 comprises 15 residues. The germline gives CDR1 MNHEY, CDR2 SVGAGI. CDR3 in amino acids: CASSHPGSSWETQYF. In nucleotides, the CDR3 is TGTGCCAGCAGTCACCCTGGCTCGTCGTGGGAGACCCAGTACTTC.

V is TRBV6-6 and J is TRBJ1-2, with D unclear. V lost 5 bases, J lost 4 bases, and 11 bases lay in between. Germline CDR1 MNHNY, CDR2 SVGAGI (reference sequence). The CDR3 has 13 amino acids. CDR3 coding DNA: TGTGCCAGCAGTCCACGACTGATCTATGGCTACACCTTC. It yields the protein CASSPRLIYGYTF.

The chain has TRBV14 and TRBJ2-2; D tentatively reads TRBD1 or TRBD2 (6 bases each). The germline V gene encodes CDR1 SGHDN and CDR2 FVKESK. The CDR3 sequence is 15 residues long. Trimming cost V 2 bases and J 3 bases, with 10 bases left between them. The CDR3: CASSQKRGDTGELFF. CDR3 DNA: TGTGCCAGCAGCCAAAAAAGGGGGGACACCGGGGAGCTGTTTTTT.

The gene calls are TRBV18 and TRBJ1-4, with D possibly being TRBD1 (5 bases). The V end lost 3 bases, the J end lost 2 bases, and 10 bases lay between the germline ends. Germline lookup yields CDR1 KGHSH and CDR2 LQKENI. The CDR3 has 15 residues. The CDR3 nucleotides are TGTGCCAGCTCACCTTTACAGGACACTAATGAAAAACTGTTTTTT. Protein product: CASSPLQDTNEKLFF.

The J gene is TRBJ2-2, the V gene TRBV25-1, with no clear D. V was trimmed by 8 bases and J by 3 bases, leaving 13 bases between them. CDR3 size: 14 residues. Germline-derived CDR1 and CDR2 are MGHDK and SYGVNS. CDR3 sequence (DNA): TGTGCCAGCTCATCGGTATTAGACACCGGGGAGCTGTTTTTT. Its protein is CASSSVLDTGELFF.

CDR3 loop: CASSPSSSYNSPLHF. In DNA, the CDR3 is TGTGCCAGCAGTCCTTCCAGCTCCTATAATTCACCCCTCCACTTT. The chain carries TRBV6-4 and TRBJ1-6, with D unclear. The germline V gene has CDR1 MRHNA and CDR2 SNTAGT. V shed 5 bases and J shed 0 bases, with 8 bases lying between them. The length of the CDR3 is 15 residues.

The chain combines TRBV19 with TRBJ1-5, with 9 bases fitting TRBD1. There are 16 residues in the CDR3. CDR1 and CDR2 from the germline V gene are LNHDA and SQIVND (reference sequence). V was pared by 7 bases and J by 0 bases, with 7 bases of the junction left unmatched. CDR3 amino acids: CASTDRGGDSNQPQHF. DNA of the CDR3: TGTGCCAGTACGGACAGGGGCGGAGATAGCAATCAGCCCCAGCATTTT.

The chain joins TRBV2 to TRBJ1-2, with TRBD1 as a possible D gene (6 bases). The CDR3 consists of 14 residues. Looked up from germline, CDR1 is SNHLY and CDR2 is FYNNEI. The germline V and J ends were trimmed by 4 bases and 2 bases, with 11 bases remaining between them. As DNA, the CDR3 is TGTGCCAGCAGTGTGACAGGAACAAACTATGGCTACACCTTC. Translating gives CASSVTGTNYGYTF.

The CDR3 DNA follows: TGTGCCATCAGCGGGACGGGGGGGACTGGCGGTCCGCTCACCGGGGAGCTGTTTTTT. Amino acid sequence: CAISGTGGTGGPLTGELFF. V gene TRBV10-3 combines with J gene TRBJ2-2, with TRBD2 matching over 8 bases. The V and J ends lost 6 bases and 4 bases, in that order; junction bases with no gene match: 19. This CDR3 contains 19 residues. Germline CDR1 is ENHRY and CDR2 is SYGVKD.

This CDR3 reads CASSHNRGRGYTF. The CDR3 DNA follows: TGTGCCAGCAGCCATAACAGGGGGCGTGGCTACACCTTC. This chain links TRBV21-1 with TRBJ1-2; the tabulated D call, TRBD1, remains unverified against the DNA. TRBV21-1 is a documented pseudogene. This CDR3 spans 13 amino acids.

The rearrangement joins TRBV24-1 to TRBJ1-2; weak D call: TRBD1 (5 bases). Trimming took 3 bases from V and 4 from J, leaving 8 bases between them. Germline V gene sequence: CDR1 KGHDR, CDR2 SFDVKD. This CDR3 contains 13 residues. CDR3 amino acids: CATSDAGTYGYTF. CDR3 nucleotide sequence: TGTGCCACCAGTGATGCCGGGACCTATGGCTACACCTTC.

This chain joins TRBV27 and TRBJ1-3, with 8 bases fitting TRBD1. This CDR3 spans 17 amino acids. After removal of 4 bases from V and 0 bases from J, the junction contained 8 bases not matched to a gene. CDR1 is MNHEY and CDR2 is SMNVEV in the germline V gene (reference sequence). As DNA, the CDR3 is TGTGCCAGCAGTTCTGGACAGGGAGGTCCCTCTGGAAACACCATATATTTT. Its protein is CASSSGQGGPSGNTIYF.